What follows describes a single TCR beta chain. This specimen comes from a study of monozygotic twins with inflammatory bowel disease. With the 5' RACE reads reprocessed, TCRdb shows one record per CDR3 protein and no DNA. The repertoire table contains tens of thousands of distinct CDR3 sequences. Sample: blood. This receptor was obtained from a human donor with ulcerative colitis or Crohn's disease, or a healthy co-twin of an affected twin (not recorded which).

The CDR3 region is CSARAFVSGAYNEQFF. V usage is TRBV20-1 and J usage is TRBJ2-1; TCRdb returns TRBD2, unconfirmable since there is no DNA. This CDR3 contains 16 residues. Germline CDR1 and CDR2: DFQATT and SNEGSKA (reference sequence).